The 30 T cell receptor beta chains in this list originate from one sample, sequenced in a study of metastatic and nonmetastatic thyroid tumors. TCRdb re-called clones via MiXCR from the PCR reads. The data hold fewer than 15,000 clones, with about an eighth observed a single time. Before thyroid surgery, none of the patients had received any treatment. Source material: blood. These receptors all stem from a female donor with papillary thyroid cancer or a benign thyroid nodule (not recorded which). Some clones in this sample may be carry-over from other donors' samples.

By share, this clone ranks as medium-sized. A much larger clonotype is one base distant, so this may be a read error. V usage is TRBV6-1 and J usage is TRBJ2-3; 12 positions match TRBD2. Germline assignment: CDR1 MNHNS and CDR2 SASEGT. The CDR3 spans 16 residues. Here the CDR3 reads CVSSEALAGGPDTQYF. The CDR3 nucleotides read TGTGTCAGCAGTGAAGCGCTAGCGGGGGGGCCAGATACGCAGTATTTT.

This clone was seen only a few times. The CDR3 region has the DNA TGTGCCAGCAGCACGGACTATCCCACTCGAGAGCAGTACTTC. Translation gives CASSTDYPTREQYF. J is TRBJ2-7 and V is TRBV6-1; D possibly corresponds to TRBD2 (6 bases). V lost 6 bases and J lost 7, with 19 bases in between. The CDR3 covers 14 residues. Germline V lookup: CDR1 MNHNS, CDR2 SASEGT.

The sample holds many counts of this clone. The J gene is TRBJ2-2, the V gene TRBV14; D not certain. This CDR3 comprises 16 residues. V lost 3 bases to trimming and J lost 1 base, with 12 bases between them. CDR1 is SGHDN, CDR2 FVKESK, per germline. The chain's CDR3 is CASSQPTRQNTGELFF. The DNA for the CDR3 is TGTGCCAGCAGCCAGCCAACAAGACAGAACACCGGGGAGCTGTTTTTT. The whole variable domain, remainder taken from reference TRBV14 and TRBJ2-2, is EAGVTQFPSHSVIEKGQTVTLRCDPISGHDNLYWYRRVMGKEIKFLLHFVKESKQDESGMPNNRFLAERTGGTYSTLKVQPAELEDSGVYFCASSQPTRQNTGELFFGEGSRLTVL.

This clone was found many times. CDR3 bases: TGCGCCAGCAGCATGCGGGGGGGTGCAGAGACCCAGTACTTC. Amino acid sequence: CASSMRGGAETQYF. J is TRBJ2-5 and V is TRBV5-1, with TRBD2 identical over 9 bases. CDR3 length: 14 residues. With 4 bases clipped from V and 4 bases from J, the junction kept 5 bases outside the gene matches. Germline V gene lookup returns CDR1 SGHRS and CDR2 YFSETQ.

By share, this clone counts as medium-sized (0.01 to 0.1%). The chain combines TRBV12-3 or TRBV12-4 with TRBJ2-7; D possibly corresponds to TRBD1 (5 bases). This CDR3 region has 11 residues. Trimming pared 3 bases from V and 8 bases from J, leaving 8 bases between. The CDR3 sequence is CASSFQDKQYF. CDR3 coding DNA: TGTGCCAGCAGTTTTCAGGACAAGCAGTACTTC.

This clone has ten or more counts. At the DNA level, this CDR3 is encoded by other sequences in the same sample as well. The rearrangement joins TRBV27 to TRBJ2-7; the D gene is possibly TRBD2 (6 bases). Trimming took off 6 bases at V and 6 bases at J, with 12 bases between the two ends. CDR1 and CDR2 (germline): MNHEY, SMNVEV (reference sequence). The CDR3 sequence is 12 residues long. The chain's CDR3 is CASSFGGREQYF. CDR3 in DNA: TGTGCCAGCAGCTTTGGAGGGCGCGAGCAGTACTTC.

By sample fraction, this clone is medium-sized (0.01 to 0.1%). The J gene is TRBJ1-2, the V gene TRBV27; weak D call: TRBD1 (6 bases). Germline-derived CDR1 and CDR2 are MNHEY and SMNVEV (reference sequence). V lost 0 bases, J lost 4 bases, and 15 bases lay in between. This CDR3 is 16 amino acids long. The DNA for the CDR3 is TGTGCCAGCAGTTTATCGGCCGGGGGCGCGTTCTATGGCTACACCTTC. This sequence encodes CASSLSAGGAFYGYTF.

Concerning this clone: At one end the junction does not follow the germline gene, possibly because of a read error. V and J are TRBV11-1 and TRBJ2-2; no definite D call. CDR1 and CDR2 from the germline V gene are SGHAT and FQDESV (reference sequence). The CDR3 runs to 16 residues. The CDR3 DNA reads TGTGCCAGCAGCTTAGCGCTAGGGTTAATGACCGTGGAGCTGTTTTTT. This codes for CASSLALGLMTVELFF.

The table lists this clone with a few counts. This may stem from a read error, because a much larger clone lies one nucleotide away. V gene TRBV5-4 combines with J gene TRBJ2-5; maybe TRBD2 (5 bases). The ends were cut back, 0 bases at V and 5 bases at J, with 14 bases in the middle. The CDR3 has 15 residues. Germline V lookup: CDR1 SGHNT, CDR2 YYREEE (reference sequence). CDR3 in amino acids: CASSLASRKVETQYF. The CDR3 DNA is TGTGCCAGCAGCTTGGCTAGCAGGAAGGTGGAGACCCAGTACTTC.

The chain carries TRBV6-2 or TRBV6-3 and TRBJ2-7, with D possibly being TRBD1 (6 bases). CDR1 is MNHEY and CDR2 is SVGEGT in the germline V gene. This CDR3 spans 15 amino acids. Trimming left V 7 bases short and J 0 bases short, with 16 bases between. The CDR3 nucleotides read TGTGCCAGCATGGGGGCGGAAGTCTCCTCCTACGAGCAGTACTTC. Protein sequence: CASMGAEVSSYEQYF.

This clone was recorded at least ten times. Other DNA variants within this sample encode the same CDR3. This sequence joins TRBV19 and TRBJ2-7, with TRBD2 matching 9 bases. The CDR3 length is 17 residues. Trimming cost V 4 bases and J 0 bases; bases outside gene matches: 10. CDR1 and CDR2 from the germline V gene are LNHDA and SQIVND (reference sequence). This CDR3 is CASSRSYSGRYSYEQYF. In DNA form, the CDR3 reads TGTGCCAGTAGTAGGTCCTATAGCGGGAGATACTCCTACGAGCAGTACTTC.

The chain is built from TRBV20-1 and TRBJ2-3; 10 positions agree with TRBD1. The trim removed 5 bases at V and 2 bases at J, leaving 7 bases unmatched. CDR1 is DFQATT and CDR2 is SNEGSKA in the germline V gene (reference sequence). The CDR3 covers 15 residues. CDR3 DNA: TGCAGTGCTCTACCGGGACAGGGGTCCACAGATACGCAGTATTTT. It translates to CSALPGQGSTDTQYF.

This clone was observed at least ten times. The rearrangement joins TRBV6-1 to TRBJ2-5; 7 bases agree with TRBD1. CDR3 length: 14 amino acids. CDR1 MNHNS and CDR2 SASEGT come from the germline V gene. The ends lost 5 bases at V and 5 bases at J; junction bases unmatched: 8. The CDR3 DNA is TGTGCCAGCAGTAGAGAGGGACAGACGGAGACCCAGTACTTC. Translation gives CASSREGQTETQYF.

This clone was counted between two and nine times. The V gene is TRBV12-3 or TRBV12-4, the J gene TRBJ2-7, with 12 positions matching TRBD2. The CDR3 covers 15 residues. The V and J ends lost 3 bases and 5 bases, in that order; junction bases with no gene match: 5. The CDR3 reads CASSLRLAGGHEQYF. CDR3 nucleotides: TGTGCCAGCAGTTTGCGGCTAGCGGGGGGGCACGAGCAGTACTTC.

This clone has just a few counts. The V gene is TRBV15, the J gene TRBJ1-1; D gene ambiguous. The CDR3 is 13 residues long. V was cut by 3 bases and J by 8 bases, with 13 bases left in between. The germline CDR1 and CDR2 sequences are LNHNV and YYDKDF (reference sequence). DNA of the CDR3: TGTGCCACCAGCAGTACGAGGTTATCCGAAGCTTTCTTT. This translates into CATSSTRLSEAFF. The complete variable domain, with remaining parts taken from reference TRBV15 and TRBJ1-1, reads DAMVIQNPRYQVTQFGKPVTLSCSQTLNHNVMYWYQQKSSQAPKLLFHYYDKDFNNEADTPDNFQSRRPNTSFCFLDIRSPGLGDTAMYLCATSSTRLSEAFFGQGTRLTVV.

The chain combines TRBV4-3 with TRBJ1-6, with D possibly TRBD1 on 5 matching bases. V lost 0 bases, J lost 2 bases, and 8 bases lay in between. CDR3 length equals 16 residues. Germline V gene lookup returns CDR1 LGHNA and CDR2 YSLEER. In DNA, the CDR3 is TGCGCCAGCAGCCAAGATTTGACAGCCTATAATTCACCCCTCCACTTT. Its translation: CASSQDLTAYNSPLHF.

This chain links TRBV15 with TRBJ2-1; no definite D call. The CDR3 runs 14 residues. Trimming stripped 0 bases from V and 5 bases from J, with 8 bases between. Germline CDR1 reads LNHNV; CDR2 reads YYDKDF (reference sequence). This chain's CDR3 is CATSRDLGDNEQFF. As DNA, the CDR3 is TGTGCCACCAGCAGAGATCTTGGGGACAATGAGCAGTTCTTC. Complete variable domain (other parts from reference TRBV15 and TRBJ2-1): DAMVIQNPRYQVTQFGKPVTLSCSQTLNHNVMYWYQQKSSQAPKLLFHYYDKDFNNEADTPDNFQSRRPNTSFCFLDIRSPGLGDTAMYLCATSRDLGDNEQFFGPGTRLTVL.

This clone was recorded at least ten times. The chain carries TRBV19 and TRBJ2-4; 7 bases agree with TRBD2. Germline values: CDR1 LNHDA, CDR2 SQIVND (reference sequence). The CDR3 has 16 amino acids. J was trimmed by 0 bases and V by 4 bases; bases with no gene match: 6. CDR3: CASSTSGALAKNIQYF. CDR3 nucleotides: TGTGCCAGTAGTACTAGCGGAGCACTAGCCAAAAACATTCAGTACTTC.

This clone was observed many times. The V and J genes are TRBV29-1 and TRBJ2-5; 9 bases match TRBD1. The CDR3 is 13 residues long. Germline trimming cut 5 bases from V and 4 bases from J; bases unmatched to any gene: 5. Germline V gene lookup returns CDR1 SQVTM and CDR2 ANQGSEA. CDR3 DNA sequence: TGCAGCGTTCGGACAGGGGCAGCAGAGACCCAGTACTTC. Protein: CSVRTGAAETQYF.

The rearrangement uses TRBV7-9 and TRBJ1-1, with D possibly being TRBD1 (5 bases). There are 13 residues in the CDR3. V was cut by 5 bases and J by 11 bases, with 18 bases left in between. CDR1 and CDR2 from the germline V gene are SEHNR and FQNEAQ (reference sequence). The CDR3 nucleotides read TGTGCCAGCAGCCAAGGGCGGCAGGCAGGGGCTTTCTTT. Translated, it gives CASSQGRQAGAFF.

The table lists this clone with many counts. An end of the junction differs from the germline gene, which may be a read error. This chain links TRBV11-2 with TRBJ1-3; a possible D gene is TRBD1 (5 bases). The CDR3 is 15 residues long. Germline-derived CDR1 and CDR2 are SGHAT and FQNNGV. CDR3 DNA sequence: TGTGCCAGCAGCTTAGAGTCAGGGACTGGGAACACCATATATTTT. Protein: CASSLESGTGNTIYF.

Ten or more counts support this clone. The same CDR3 is also encoded by other DNA sequences in this sample. V gene TRBV7-2 combines with J gene TRBJ2-7; 8 bases map to TRBD2. There are 14 residues in the CDR3. Germline V CDR1 and CDR2: SGHTA, FQGNSA. The junction had 2 bases not matched to a gene; V was cut back by 1 base and J by 3 bases. The CDR3 loop reads CASSLDGRVYEQYF. DNA for the CDR3: TGTGCCAGCAGCTTAGACGGGAGGGTCTACGAGCAGTACTTC.

The chain carries TRBV7-9 and TRBJ2-7; 7 nucleotides align to TRBD2. Germline V gene lookup returns CDR1 SEHNR and CDR2 FQNEAQ (reference sequence). The junction had 3 bases not matched to a gene; V was cut back by 2 bases and J by 5 bases. CDR3 length equals 13 residues. CDR3 nucleotides: TGTGCCAGCAGCTTATCCGGGAGGAACGAGCAGTACTTC. This sequence encodes CASSLSGRNEQYF.

This clone was counted ten times or more. The V call is TRBV11-2, the J call TRBJ2-1; 11 positions agree with TRBD2. V gave up 5 bases and J gave up 7 bases; unmatched junction bases: 16. Germline V lookup: CDR1 SGHAT, CDR2 FQNNGV. The CDR3 length is 18 residues. For the CDR3, the DNA is TGTGCCAGCAGCCCAATAGGGCCTCCTAGCGGGGGGAGTAATGAGCAGTTCTTC. It specifies CASSPIGPPSGGSNEQFF. The full variable domain, rest sourced from reference TRBV11-2 and TRBJ2-1, is EAGVAQSPRYKIIEKRQSVAFWCNPISGHATLYWYQQILGQGPKLLIQFQNNGVVDDSQLPKDRFSAERLKGVDSTLKIQPAKLEDSAVYLCASSPIGPPSGGSNEQFFGPGTRLTVL.

This clone is medium-sized in the sample. CDR3 residues: CASSLEGYTF. The CDR3 coding sequence is TGTGCCAGCAGCTTGGAGGGCTACACCTTC. The rearrangement joins TRBV7-9 to TRBJ1-2; no reliable D call. The CDR3 is 10 amino acids. The V end lost 3 bases, the J end lost 8 bases, and 4 bases lay between the germline ends. Germline V gene sequence: CDR1 SEHNR, CDR2 FQNEAQ (reference sequence). The variable domain in full, with the rest retrieved from reference TRBV7-9 and TRBJ1-2, is DTGVSQNPRHKITKRGQNVTFRCDPISEHNRLYWYRQTLGQGPEFLTYFQNEAQLEKSRLLSDRFSAERPKGSFSTLEIQRTEQGDSAMYLCASSLEGYTFGSGTRLTVV.

The genes are TRBV20-1 and TRBJ2-5, with D hard to call. This CDR3 is built from 16 residues. CDR1 and CDR2 (germline): DFQATT, SNEGSKA (reference sequence). Trimming pared 2 bases from V and 2 bases from J, leaving 18 bases between. CDR3 loop: CSARHGVATTQETQYF. DNA for the CDR3: TGCAGTGCTAGACATGGCGTGGCCACCACGCAAGAGACCCAGTACTTC.

This clone was counted ten times or more. The chain recombines TRBV20-1 with TRBJ2-5; D assignment may be TRBD1 or TRBD2 (5 bases each). The germline V and J ends were trimmed by 0 bases and 1 base, with 9 bases remaining between them. Germline assignment: CDR1 DFQATT and CDR2 SNEGSKA (reference sequence). The CDR3 spans 14 residues. In DNA form, the CDR3 reads TGCAGTGCTAGAGATCGAGGGGTCCAAGAGACCCAGTACTTC. It codes for CSARDRGVQETQYF.

Only a few counts were recorded for this clone. Since no conserved phenylalanine or tryptophan closes the CDR3, a read error is the likely cause. The chain carries TRBV28 and TRBJ2-3; TRBD2 matches at 7 bases. This CDR3 spans 15 amino acids. Germline CDR1 is MDHEN and CDR2 is SYDVKM. V shed 5 bases, J shed 3 bases, and the junction held 8 bases outside the gene matches. The CDR3 loop reads CASSTAGTVTDTQYL. DNA for the CDR3: TGTGCCAGCAGTACAGCGGGAACAGTGACAGATACGCAGTATTTG.

This clone qualifies as medium-sized (0.01 to 0.1%). CDR3 in amino acids: CASSGGEGDTGELFF. The DNA for the CDR3 is TGTGCCAGCAGTGGGGGGGAAGGGGACACCGGGGAGCTGTTTTTT. This rearrangement joins TRBV12-3 or TRBV12-4 to TRBJ2-2; 7 nucleotides line up with TRBD2. V shed 5 bases and J 3 bases; nucleotides not matched to a gene: 6. There are 15 residues in the CDR3.

This clone is medium-sized (0.01 to 0.1%). The chain joins TRBV4-1 to TRBJ2-1; D uncertain. The CDR3 sequence is 13 residues long. From germline, CDR1 is MGHRA and CDR2 YSYEKL. The V end lost 1 base, the J end lost 2 bases, and 3 bases lay between the germline ends. CDR3: CASSQAAYNEQFF. CDR3 DNA sequence: TGCGCCAGCAGCCAAGCGGCCTACAATGAGCAGTTCTTC.